The clone carrying this TCR beta chain showed up just a few times. The data stem from a study of blood T cell repertoires in COVID-19. As processed by the authors: Scientists estimated how many nucleated cells there were by amplifying reference gene primers. Produced via immunoSEQ multiplex PCR; TCRdb's table is partial and in-frame only. The DNA was the basis for D and trimming; V, J and clone size are from that table. The data contain 300,000 to 350,000 clones, more than 85% of them seen just once; the ten biggest clones take up roughly 0.94%. The CDR3 has 13 residues. Trimming cost V 6 bases and J 5 bases, with 14 bases left between them. Looked up from germline, CDR1 is MDHEN and CDR2 is SYDVKM.

The rearrangement joins TRBV28 to TRBJ2-7; TRBD1 might be the D (5 bases). The TCR sequence derives from a woman in her twenties or thirties who had recovered from COVID-19. The material sequenced was PBMCs or T cells enriched from blood (not recorded which). CDR3 DNA sequence: TGTGCCAGCAGCCTCACAGGTTTTCACGAGCAGTACTTC. Translated: CASSLTGFHEQYF.